This T cell receptor (beta chain) was captured by sequencing in a study of blood T cell repertoires in COVID-19. About the research overall: Samples taken during acute and convalescent COVID-19 were collected in the United States, Italy and Spain. Nucleic acid was either cDNA or gDNA, and it came from T cells, B-cell-depleted T cells, or PBMCs.

As to this clone: The junction does not match germline at one end; this may be a read error.

Original data processing: Reference gene primers were amplified, and this amplification served to estimate nucleated cell counts. The protocol was immunoSEQ multiplex PCR, while the TCRdb copy is restricted to in-frame clones and leaves out a portion. D and trimming were read from the DNA, whereas the V and J calls and clone size are those reported in that table. The sample records 120,000 or so clones, around 63% being singletons. CDR3 size: 13 residues. Per germline, CDR1 SGHTA and CDR2 FQGNSA. The sequenced sample was peripheral blood. The chain couples TRBV7-2 to TRBJ1-5, with no clear D. This sequence originates from a woman aged 65 to 85 with acute or convalescent COVID-19. The CDR3 is CASRAGSDQPQHF. The CDR3 DNA reads TGTGCCAGCAGGGCGGGTAGCGATCAGCCCCAGCATTTT.